One sample yielded the 21 T cell receptor beta chains listed below, sequenced in a study of blood T cells in healthy people across ages. Next came a second PCR, run for about 6 to 12 cycles, which used a sample-barcoded 5' primer along with a J-beta primer mix. Each CDR3 protein gets one entry after TCRdb re-called the 5' RACE reads with MiXCR. This table holds roughly 1.6 million distinct CDR3 sequences, roughly 32% found once. The specimen sequenced was blood. These receptors came from a woman aged 25 to 39 in good health.

This clonotype was recorded at least ten times. The chain employs TRBV20-1 and TRBJ2-5; possibly TRBD1 for D (5 bases). This CDR3 comprises 13 residues. Germline lookup yields CDR1 DFQATT and CDR2 SNEGSKA (reference sequence). V lost 0 bases to trimming and J lost 2 bases, with 7 bases between them. The CDR3 region has the DNA TGCAGTGCTAGAGATTACAGGCAAGAGACCCAGTACTTC. Translating it yields CSARDYRQETQYF.

The J gene is TRBJ2-7, the V gene TRBV6-6, with 8 bases fitting TRBD1. V trimming: 5 bases; J trimming: 6 bases; junction bases outside the gene matches: 9. Germline V gives CDR1 MNHNY, CDR2 SVGAGI (reference sequence). This CDR3 has 14 amino acids. CDR3 in amino acids: CASSTISGGGEQYF. In DNA, the CDR3 is TGTGCCAGCAGTACTATTTCAGGGGGCGGCGAGCAGTACTTC.

The chain recombines TRBV2 with TRBJ2-7; D may correspond to TRBD1 or TRBD2 (5 bases each). The CDR3 length is 14 residues. Germline CDR1 reads SNHLY; CDR2 reads FYNNEI. Trimming pared 6 bases from V and 1 base from J, leaving 13 bases between. This CDR3 reads CASRGTGMSYEQYF. The DNA for the CDR3 is TGTGCCAGCAGAGGGACCGGGATGTCCTACGAGCAGTACTTC.

This clonotype was seen a few times. CDR3 loop: CASIPLPHRGVPNEQFF. DNA for the CDR3: TGCGCCAGCATACCTCTCCCACACAGAGGGGTGCCCAATGAGCAGTTCTTC. The V gene is TRBV5-1, the J gene TRBJ2-1; D may correspond to TRBD1 or TRBD2 (5 bases each). This CDR3 has 17 residues. Per the germline V gene, CDR1 is SGHRS and CDR2 is YFSETQ. Trimming shortened V by 6 bases and J by 6 bases, and 25 bases separated the two germline ends. Filled out from reference TRBV5-1 and TRBJ2-1, the complete variable domain reads KAGVTQTPRYLIKTRGQQVTLSCSPISGHRSVSWYQQTPGQGLQFLFEYFSETQRNKGNFPGRFSGRQFSNSRSEMNVSTLELGDSALYLCASIPLPHRGVPNEQFFGPGTRLTVL.

This chain links TRBV20-1 with TRBJ2-1; D is unresolved. The CDR3 consists of 14 residues. Trimming left V 5 bases short and J 3 bases short, with 14 bases between. Germline CDR1 and CDR2: DFQATT and SNEGSKA (reference sequence). The CDR3 coding sequence is TGCAGTGCTGAACCTAACCCGGGCTACAATGAGCAGTTCTTC. Translating it yields CSAEPNPGYNEQFF.

This rearrangement joins TRBV20-1 to TRBJ2-3; D assignment may be TRBD1 or TRBD2 (6 bases each). Germline loops: CDR1 DFQATT, CDR2 SNEGSKA (reference sequence). Trimming removed 0 bases from V and 5 bases from J, with 15 bases in between. The CDR3 runs 15 residues. The CDR3 reads CSARDGGGTGDTQYF. The CDR3 DNA is TGCAGTGCTAGAGATGGGGGCGGGACGGGAGATACGCAGTATTTT.

The chain carries TRBV12-3 or TRBV12-4 and TRBJ1-2; TRBD1 might be the D (5 bases). Trimming took 6 bases from V and 6 from J, leaving 20 bases between them. The CDR3 extends over 15 amino acids. The CDR3 DNA reads as TGTGCCAGCAGCCCGTCTGGGGCAGGGAGGAATGGCTACACCTTC. Its protein is CASSPSGAGRNGYTF.

The chain recombines TRBV6-1 with TRBJ1-5; TRBD1 matches at 8 bases. The germline V gene has CDR1 MNHNS and CDR2 SASEGT. The CDR3 consists of 17 residues. V shed 6 bases, J shed 4 bases, and the junction held 14 bases outside the gene matches. In DNA, the CDR3 is TGTGCCAGCAGGGTGAAACCCGGGACAGGTCCGAATCAGCCCCAGCATTTT. It yields the protein CASRVKPGTGPNQPQHF.

As DNA, the CDR3 is TGTGCCACCATGAACGGGACAGGGATGTACAATGAGCAGTTCTTC. Amino acid sequence: CATMNGTGMYNEQFF. The V call is TRBV24-1, the J call TRBJ2-1; 9 bases are a match to TRBD1. CDR1 KGHDR and CDR2 SFDVKD come from the germline V gene. Trimming took 8 bases from V and 4 from J; bases not matched to a gene: 8. This CDR3 spans 15 amino acids.

This clonotype was counted a few times. The chain carries TRBV2 and TRBJ2-3; TRBD2 matches at 8 bases. Germline CDR1 SNHLY, CDR2 FYNNEI. Trimming at V came to 6 bases and at J to 6 bases, leaving 8 bases not matched to a gene. The CDR3 contains 14 residues. The CDR3 bases are TGTGCCAGCAGGTCAGGGAGCGGGAGCGATACGCAGTATTTT. Its protein product is CASRSGSGSDTQYF. Full variable domain (outside the CDR3, taken from reference TRBV2 and TRBJ2-3): EPEVTQTPSHQVTQMGQEVILRCVPISNHLYFYWYRQILGQKVEFLVSFYNNEISEKSEIFDDQFSVERPDGSNFTLKIRSTKLEDSAMYFCASRSGSGSDTQYFGPGTRLTVL.

In the case of this clonotype: One junction end does not reproduce the germline sequence, and a read error may be involved. This chain joins TRBV28 and TRBJ2-4; TRBD1 matches at 7 bases. This CDR3 spans 14 amino acids. Germline CDR1 reads MDHEN; CDR2 reads SYDVKM. CDR3 sequence (DNA): TGTGCCAGCAGGGGGGACAGAGATTTAAACACTCAGTACTTC. Translation gives CASRGDRDLNTQYF.

As regards this clonotype: Given a much more abundant clone one base away, this may be a read error. The chain joins TRBV12-3 or TRBV12-4 to TRBJ2-1; D gene unclear. The CDR3 length is 14 residues. The germline V and J ends were trimmed by 2 bases and 4 bases, with 9 bases remaining between them. The CDR3 DNA is TGTGCCAGCAGTTTACGGCCCTGTTACAATGAGCAGTTCTTC. It is translated as CASSLRPCYNEQFF.

J is TRBJ2-3 and V is TRBV7-2; 11 bases are a match to TRBD2. The CDR3 length is 17 residues. Germline values: CDR1 SGHTA, CDR2 FQGNSA. The trim removed 1 base at V and 6 bases at J, leaving 9 bases unmatched. CDR3 coding DNA: TGTGCCAGCAGCTTAGTGGCTAGCGGGGGGTTAGGTGATACGCAGTATTTT. Translating it yields CASSLVASGGLGDTQYF.

The V gene is TRBV29-1, the J gene TRBJ2-1, with 10 bases aligning to TRBD2. The CDR3 runs 16 residues. Germline trimming cut 4 bases from V and 8 bases from J; bases unmatched to any gene: 14. Germline V gene lookup returns CDR1 SQVTM and CDR2 ANQGSEA. CDR3 region: CSVGGLAGVPVDEQFF. CDR3 DNA: TGCAGCGTTGGCGGCCTAGCGGGGGTCCCAGTAGATGAGCAGTTCTTC.

This clonotype was picked up many times. The chain couples TRBV29-1 to TRBJ2-5; 7 bases are a match to TRBD2. J was trimmed by 1 base and V by 0 bases; bases with no gene match: 5. CDR3 length: 15 residues. Germline V lookup: CDR1 SQVTM, CDR2 ANQGSEA. In DNA, the CDR3 is TGCAGCGTTGAAGATTCAAGACTAGCCCAAGAGACCCAGTACTTC. It translates to CSVEDSRLAQETQYF.

This clonotype was seen a few times. This chain links TRBV9 with TRBJ2-7; 10 positions agree with TRBD1. V lost 0 bases to trimming and J lost 10 bases; unmatched junction nucleotides: 7. Germline CDR1 reads SGDLS; CDR2 reads YYNGEE. CDR3 length: 14 amino acids. The CDR3 loop is CASSVGQGTGAQYF. In DNA form, the CDR3 reads TGTGCCAGCAGCGTAGGGCAGGGGACAGGGGCCCAGTACTTC.

DNA of the CDR3: TGTGCCAGCAGCCTTACGCTATCGAGCGGGACTTCCTACAATGAGCAGTTCTTC. The encoded protein is CASSLTLSSGTSYNEQFF. The V and J genes are TRBV9 and TRBJ2-1; 7 nucleotides align to TRBD2. Unmatched junction bases numbered 14, after V lost 4 bases and J lost 1 base. Germline assignment: CDR1 SGDLS and CDR2 YYNGEE. CDR3 size: 18 residues.

This clonotype was recorded at least ten times. This chain links TRBV12-3 or TRBV12-4 with TRBJ1-5, with TRBD1 matching 7 bases. The CDR3 is 14 residues long. Trimming took 5 bases from V and 4 from J; bases not matched to a gene: 5. The CDR3 DNA reads TGTGCCAGCAGTCCGACAGGGATGAATCAGCCCCAGCATTTT. It codes for CASSPTGMNQPQHF.

This clonotype was seen more than once but under ten times. The chain carries TRBV20-1 and TRBJ1-1; TRBD1 is a possible D gene (5 bases). Germline V gene sequence: CDR1 DFQATT, CDR2 SNEGSKA (reference sequence). Trimming left V 2 bases short and J 3 bases short, with 10 bases between. The CDR3 runs to 13 residues. This CDR3 is CSARNGDHTEAFF. In DNA form, the CDR3 reads TGCAGTGCTAGAAACGGGGACCACACTGAAGCTTTCTTT.

This clonotype was recorded at least ten times. This sequence joins TRBV4-1 and TRBJ2-3; TRBD2 agrees at 7 bases. Trimming at V came to 1 base and at J to 0 bases, leaving 7 bases not matched to a gene. Germline CDR1 reads MGHRA; CDR2 reads YSYEKL. The CDR3 runs to 17 residues. DNA for the CDR3: TGCGCCAGCAGCCAAGGGAGAATGGGACTAAGCACAGATACGCAGTATTTT. It codes for CASSQGRMGLSTDTQYF.

This clonotype was counted between two and nine times. The rearrangement links TRBV20-1 to TRBJ2-6; a possible D gene is TRBD2 (6 bases). In germline, CDR1 is DFQATT, CDR2 SNEGSKA (reference sequence). CDR3 length equals 17 residues. V was trimmed by 3 bases and J by 0 bases, leaving 15 bases between them. The CDR3 spells CSASAGLPRSGANVLTF. The CDR3 DNA reads TGCAGTGCTAGTGCGGGACTCCCACGCTCTGGGGCCAACGTCCTGACTTTC.